This is a list of T cell receptor beta chains from one sample in a study. MiXCR, applied by TCRdb to the 5' RACE reads, yields one record per CDR3 protein. The sample holds tens of thousands of distinct CDR3 sequences, around 28% seen once. Sequencing used naive CD4+ T cells sorted from blood. The receptors stem from a female donor with breast cancer. Both conserved end residues are part of each CDR3. Some rows mark clone size as missing; the rest say once, few, many or name a class of expanded clone.

clone size	CDR3 length	V gene	J gene	CDR3 protein
-	16	TRBV7-3	TRBJ1-1	CASSLGQGRGNTEAFF
-	16	TRBV5-1	TRBJ2-1	CASGPAGLAAYNEQFF
many	13	TRBV12-3/TRBV12-4	TRBJ2-2	CASGRRDTGELFF
once	15	TRBV7-9	TRBJ2-1	CASSLAPSSYNEQFF
-	16	TRBV7-2	TRBJ2-2	CASSLSGQGVSGELFF
few	15	TRBV9	TRBJ2-1	CASSVGLADNNEQFF
once	13	TRBV20-1	TRBJ1-2	CSARDRSNYGYTF
few	14	TRBV20-1	TRBJ1-1	CSAPRGELNTEAFF
few	16	TRBV24-1	TRBJ2-5	CATSDETGQGGETQYF
many	16	TRBV27	TRBJ2-1	CASSTGPGLGEDEQFF
few	14	TRBV6-4	TRBJ1-6	CASSPGQGNSPLHF
few	13	TRBV12-3/TRBV12-4	TRBJ1-1	CASSLLGDTEAFF
-	15	TRBV7-2	TRBJ2-2	CASSSLGGITGELFF
many	14	TRBV20-1	TRBJ2-5	CSARLSGDQETQYF
-	10	TRBV27	TRBJ2-7	CASRTGEQYF
-	14	TRBV6-1	TRBJ2-2	CASLRGVNTGELFF
few	15	TRBV12-3/TRBV12-4	TRBJ2-7	CASSRRDSASYEQYF
-	13	TRBV6-5	TRBJ2-1	CASSYSGRDEQFF
medium-sized	15	TRBV29-1	TRBJ1-2	CSVEKTGTGSYGYTF
-	16	TRBV18	TRBJ2-3	CASSPPGLVSTDTQYF
few	17	TRBV4-2	TRBJ2-2	CASSSVSSGVNTGELFF
-	15	TRBV7-2	TRBJ2-3	CASSLTWTSWDTQYF
-	16	TRBV9	TRBJ2-1	CASSVSGLGTYNKQFF
-	16	TRBV7-9	TRBJ2-3	CASSLLLGGGPDTQYF
few	14	TRBV5-1	TRBJ2-5	CASSLVGFQETQYF
-	15	TRBV20-1	TRBJ2-6	CSASPPLSGANVLAF
many	15	TRBV20-1	TRBJ2-3	CSAREGGPSTDTQYF
-	15	TRBV5-1	TRBJ2-7	CASKVAGGSSYEQYF
few	15	TRBV4-1	TRBJ1-5	CASSLTGVGNQPQHF
-	14	TRBV6-1	TRBJ2-2	CTSSDRRNTGELFF
-	14	TRBV5-1	TRBJ2-4	CVSRSGLMADIQYF
-	13	TRBV24-1	TRBJ2-1	CATGLASYNEQFF
few	14	TRBV5-6	TRBJ1-1	CASSLTGPNTEAFF
-	15	TRBV6-2/TRBV6-3	TRBJ2-2	CASSRTSANTGELLF
-	14	TRBV15	TRBJ2-5	CATSSHWGQETQYF
-	16	TRBV5-1	TRBJ2-5	CASSSTTSGGAETQYF
few	17	TRBV28	TRBJ2-5	CASSLWSGGRLQETQYF
-	15	TRBV20-1	TRBJ2-2	CSAKMDRPNTGELFF
few	13	TRBV29-1	TRBJ2-1	CSVEDRVDAAPFF
few	16	TRBV29-1	TRBJ2-1	CSVPPWGTSGRHEQFF
few	15	TRBV20-1	TRBJ1-5	CSARMGSGFGQPQHF
-	15	TRBV24-1	TRBJ1-1	CATSAPWGVNTEAFF
few	13	TRBV12-3/TRBV12-4	TRBJ2-4	CASRVLAKNIQYF
-	15	TRBV7-8	TRBJ1-5	CASSLDRASGQPQHF
many	14	TRBV7-9	TRBJ2-6	CASSPDGGSNVLTF
-	16	TRBV4-1	TRBJ1-1	CASSQDLGTGGTKAFF
many	13	TRBV5-1	TRBJ2-7	CASRSDSSYEQYF
-	15	TRBV5-1	TRBJ2-2	CASSLQGRDTGELFF
-	15	TRBV20-1	TRBJ2-1	CSARDINRVGSEQFF
-	17	TRBV4-3	TRBJ2-2	CASSQSLPAGGPQELFF
-	14	TRBV12-3/TRBV12-4	TRBJ2-4	CASSSPGARNIQYF
-	17	TRBV9	TRBJ2-5	CASSVAVTGGGQGTQYF
many	17	TRBV5-1	TRBJ2-3	CASSLNPSGSSTDTQYF
-	13	TRBV5-6	TRBJ2-5	CASSLRSGETQYF
few	14	TRBV4-2	TRBJ1-2	CASSQDRAGNGYTF